The present entry profiles one T cell receptor beta chain with its context. The data were taken from a study of blood T cell repertoires in COVID-19. At the level of the study: Sample material is recorded as cDNA or gDNA derived from T cells, B-cell-depleted T cells, or PBMCs.

The CDR3 consists of 14 residues. V lost 3 bases, J lost 9 bases, and 8 bases stayed unmatched. CDR1 and CDR2 (germline): WSHSY, SAAADI. Participants' reported clinical history set cohort assignment. The method was immunoSEQ multiplex PCR; TCRdb's version includes in-frame clones alone and lacks a portion of them. The repertoire holds over 250,000 clones, around nine tenths seen once, with under 3% in the top ten. The specimen was PBMCs or T cells enriched from blood (not recorded which). The source is a young woman who had recovered from COVID-19. V is TRBV10-2 and J is TRBJ2-1; 7 positions agree with TRBD2. The CDR3 is CASSDPGGRTEQFF. In nucleotides, the CDR3 is TGCGCCAGCAGTGATCCGGGCGGGAGAACTGAGCAGTTCTTC.